The clone carrying this T cell receptor (beta chain) occurred once. The data originate from a study of blood T cell repertoires in COVID-19. On the study more broadly: The analysed material was cDNA or gDNA that came from T cells, B-cell-depleted T cells, or PBMCs.

Data came from immunoSEQ multiplex PCR; TCRdb stores just in-frame clones and leaves some out. The sample lists under 200,000 clones; more than 70% were seen once. CDR1 MDHEN and CDR2 SYDVKM come from the germline V gene. Trimming removed 3 bases at V and 8 bases at J, with 19 bases between. This CDR3 is built from 15 residues. Sequencing was carried out using PBMCs or T cells enriched from blood (not recorded which). The chain has TRBV28 and TRBJ1-2; the D gene is possibly TRBD1 (5 bases). The TCR originated in a man aged 35 to 55 with acute COVID-19. The CDR3 DNA reads as TGTGCCAGCAGTTTGGGCCCTATTCGACGGGGGGGCTACACCTTC. The encoded protein is CASSLGPIRRGGYTF.